The present T cell receptor beta chain was sequenced within a study of sequential checkpoint blockade in melanoma. Trimming stripped 4 bases from V and 11 bases from J, with 20 bases between. This CDR3 is 14 amino acids long. Germline values: CDR1 SGDLS, CDR2 YYNGEE. The treatment denotes: randomized to nivolumab then ipilimumab (arm A) or the reverse (arm B). The method was immunoSEQ multiplex PCR; TCRdb's version includes in-frame clones alone and lacks a portion of them. The data hold about 4,000 clones, with 15% to 20% observed a single time. The sample consisted of tumor tissue (inferred from file names), taken from a patient given nivolumab and ipilimumab in sequence. The TCR was taken from a human donor with melanoma. The rearrangement uses TRBV9 and TRBJ2-3; maybe TRBD2 (5 bases). This chain's CDR3 is CASSPNPSVARQYF. The CDR3 DNA reads TGTGCCAGCAGCCCCAATCCGTCGGTAGCGCGGCAGTATTTT.